The subject of this entry is one T cell receptor (beta chain). Its antigen is still unknown. The record has no base qualities; no much larger clone is one base away. TCR cDNA was made using 5'RACE template switching, a step that added a universal primer site and unique molecular identifiers. Priming for cDNA synthesis came from both the TCR alpha and TCR beta constant segments. Two PCR steps were used to amplify libraries, with sample barcodes and sequencing adapters being added in the second step. Libraries were sequenced on Illumina HiSeq 2500 (2x100 bp) or NovaSeq (2x150 bp). In the source study's methods: Demultiplexing of reads and collapsing into UMI consensus sequences were performed with MIGEC, and V(D)J alignment was carried out with MiXCR. Vaccine-responding clonotypes were defined with edgeR using replicate PBMC samples, requiring FDR below 0.01 and a log2 fold change above 5 up to day 15. Bulk clonotypes were assigned CD4 or CD8 identity according to which sequenced CD4 or CD8 repertoire held them at higher abundance. Using fastp trimming at Q25 and MiXCR clonotype assembly, TCRdb reanalyzed the public sequencing data and kept in-frame beta chains. Records with the same CDR3 protein are collapsed into one entry carrying the most frequent genes and DNA. None of the V and J calls come from the authors' own analysis; TCRdb made them. The sample records 500,000 to 650,000 distinct CDR3 sequences, roughly 17% of which are singletons. The ten largest clonotypes hold roughly a sixth of the sample.

Taken from the germline V gene (reference sequence), the CDR1 and CDR2 loops are DFQATT and SNEGSKA. V lost 0 bases and J lost 10 bases; the stretch between them is 16 bases long. From cysteine to phenylalanine, the CDR3 is 15 amino acids long. The retained sequence is limited to the CDR3, 45 bases, with the frame set at the first base. The treatment or condition label on this specimen signifies: live attenuated yellow fever vaccine strain. At every blood-draw timepoint, two biological replicates of bulk PBMCs were collected. A standard Ficoll-Paque protocol was used to isolate PBMCs from peripheral blood. TriZol was used to extract RNA from bulk PBMCs, CD4 and CD8 fractions, and dextramer-positive and dextramer-negative fractions. The source of the sample is a study of T cells after yellow fever vaccination (dated by TCRdb to about 2019). With respect to the entire study: Libraries from fractions with low cell numbers were prepared with the SMART-Seq v4 Ultra Low Input RNA kit. Bulk TCR alpha and beta repertoires were sequenced longitudinally to track T-cell clones before and after primary and booster YFV17D yellow fever vaccination. Two healthy male donors, one aged 18 to 30 and one aged 30 to 40 years, made up the cohort. Blood was collected at multiple timepoints before and after primary and secondary immunization, and bulk PBMC replicates and cell subsets were isolated. Overall results and qualifications from the work: After the booster, most clones that had expanded after primary vaccination were detected again (around 97% of CD4 and more than 80% of CD8), suggesting broad maintenance of memory. Compared with the primary T-cell response, the secondary T-cell response was weaker but faster, peaking on day 5 rather than day 15. Only a couple of donors were included in the study, so the extent to which the findings can be generalized is limited. Because abundant contaminating clonotypes from the bulk population could be contained in FACS-sorted repertoires, computational filtering was required. A small fraction of clonotypes appeared in both the CD4 and CD8 compartments, likely as a result of convergent recombination.

Specimen: PBMCs, collected 5 to 6 days after the first yellow fever vaccination. This sequence originates from a man between 18 and 35 years old who received the YFV17D yellow fever vaccine. The chain is assembled from TRBV20-1 and TRBJ1-6, with a tentative D gene TRBD1 over 6 matching bases. This receptor has the CDR3 CSARDLQGTRSPLHF. The DNA sequence is given as TGCAGTGCTAGAGATCTCCAGGGGACGAGATCACCCCTCCACTTT.